One and the same sample provided the 14 T cell receptor beta chains below, sequenced in a study of post-analysis software for immune sequencing data. These TCRs are of unknown antigen specificity. Whole-study findings and limits: There were four or five TRBV segments more frequent in patients than controls, and TRBV5-6, TRBV5-1 and TRBV20-1 were among them.

Tagging with unique molecular identifiers was a feature of the TCR beta cDNA libraries. Each CDR3 protein gets one entry after TCRdb re-called the PCR reads with MiXCR. Here the sample spans 250,000 to 300,000 distinct CDR3 sequences, 36% being singletons. The sequenced material came from blood. Receptors were obtained from a girl under 18 with multiple sclerosis.

The chain couples TRBV20-1 to TRBJ2-4, with D unresolved. In germline, CDR1 is DFQATT, CDR2 SNEGSKA (reference sequence). V was pared by 7 bases and J by 2 bases, with 24 bases between. The CDR3 is 17 residues long. The CDR3 loop reads CSVRRGASGSSKNIQYF. DNA of the CDR3: TGCAGTGTTCGGAGAGGTGCCTCTGGGTCGTCCAAAAACATTCAGTACTTC.

Details on this clonotype: The junction differs from germline at one of its ends, possibly a read error. The rearrangement joins TRBV10-3 to TRBJ2-7, with 8 nucleotides matching TRBD1. Per germline, CDR1 ENHRY and CDR2 SYGVKD. The length of the CDR3 is 13 residues. As DNA, the CDR3 is TGTGCCGTCAGTCCGACAGGGGCTTACGAGCAGTACTTC. Protein sequence: CAVSPTGAYEQYF.

This clonotype was found many times. The chain combines TRBV20-1 with TRBJ2-1, with TRBD2 matching over 9 bases. Germline lookup yields CDR1 DFQATT and CDR2 SNEGSKA (reference sequence). After removal of 1 base from V and 7 bases from J, the junction contained 5 bases not matched to a gene. The length of the CDR3 is 14 residues. CDR3 coding DNA: TGCAGTGCTAGAGCGCGACTAGCGGTTAATGAGCAGTTCTTC. It is translated as CSARARLAVNEQFF.

The V call is TRBV11-2, the J call TRBJ2-5; the match to TRBD1 covers 10 bases. After removal of 1 base from V and 11 bases from J, the junction contained 13 bases not matched to a gene. Per germline, CDR1 SGHAT and CDR2 FQNNGV. CDR3 length: 16 amino acids. The CDR3 is CASSLVSSRDRGGQYF. CDR3 nucleotides: TGTGCCAGCAGCTTAGTATCGTCCCGGGACAGGGGCGGGCAGTACTTC.

CDR3 bases: TGCGCCAGCAGCGCCCGGGACAGGGTCGTCGCCGGGGAGCTGTTTTTT. Translated: CASSARDRVVAGELFF. The J gene is TRBJ2-2, the V gene TRBV5-1, with 9 bases fitting TRBD1. Germline V gene sequence: CDR1 SGHRS, CDR2 YFSETQ. After removal of 4 bases from V and 6 bases from J, the junction contained 10 bases not matched to a gene. This CDR3 contains 16 residues.

This clonotype is medium-sized within its sample. The V and J genes are TRBV14 and TRBJ1-2; D is unclear. Germline loops: CDR1 SGHDN, CDR2 FVKESK. The CDR3 length is 15 residues. Trimming removed 0 bases at V and 4 bases at J, with 12 bases between. The CDR3 DNA reads as TGTGCCAGCAGCCAAGATTGGCCAGCCGCCTATGGCTACACCTTC. It is translated as CASSQDWPAAYGYTF.

This clonotype was counted at least ten times. The chain combines TRBV18 with TRBJ2-1; 7 positions match TRBD2. V trimming: 2 bases; J trimming: 0 bases; junction bases outside the gene matches: 7. CDR1 is KGHSH, CDR2 LQKENI, per germline. This CDR3 is 17 amino acids long. For the CDR3, the DNA is TGTGCCAGCTCACCAAGGTCGGCGGGGGACTCCTACAATGAGCAGTTCTTC. Its protein is CASSPRSAGDSYNEQFF.

This clonotype came up a few times. The chain combines TRBV28 with TRBJ2-1, with 7 bases fitting TRBD1. The J call may be wrong; the DNA end is better matched by TRBJ2-7. Germline CDR1 is MDHEN and CDR2 is SYDVKM. This CDR3 is 14 amino acids long. CDR3 protein: CASTTGTVYNEQYF. The DNA for the CDR3 is TGTGCCAGCACCACCGGGACAGTCTACAATGAGCAGTACTTC.

This clonotype showed up just a few times. The chain joins TRBV19 to TRBJ2-3, with D possibly being TRBD2 (6 bases). Germline-derived CDR1 and CDR2 are LNHDA and SQIVND (reference sequence). The V and J ends lost 5 bases and 5 bases respectively, with 14 bases between them. The CDR3 sequence is 14 residues long. The CDR3 sequence: CASSRRGSGDTQYF. The CDR3 DNA reads TGTGCCAGTAGTCGGAGGGGATCGGGAGATACGCAGTATTTT. Combining the CDR3 with reference TRBV19 and TRBJ2-3 gives the whole variable domain DGGITQSPKYLFRKEGQNVTLSCEQNLNHDAMYWYRQDPGQGLRLIYYSQIVNDFQKGDIAEGYSVSREKKESFPLTVTSAQKNPTAFYLCASSRRGSGDTQYFGPGTRLTVL.

This clonotype was detected ten times or more. The chain joins TRBV7-3 to TRBJ1-2, with D perhaps TRBD1 (5 bases). The germline V gene encodes CDR1 SGHTA and CDR2 FQGTGA. Between the trimmed V and J ends, which lost 1 base and 7 bases, there was a span of 19 bases. The CDR3 totals 16 residues. The CDR3 coding sequence is TGTGCCAGCAGCTTAAATGGAGAAACGGGGCTCTCTGGCTACACCTTC. Protein: CASSLNGETGLSGYTF. Filled out from reference TRBV7-3 and TRBJ1-2, the complete variable domain reads GAGVSQTPSNKVTEKGKYVELRCDPISGHTALYWYRQSLGQGPEFLIYFQGTGAADDSGLPNDRFFAVRPEGSVSTLKIQRTERGDSAVYLCASSLNGETGLSGYTFGSGTRLTVV.

The CDR3 spells CASSQVAQGNTEAFF. DNA of the CDR3: TGCGCCAGCAGCCAAGTGGCACAGGGTAACACTGAAGCTTTCTTT. V and J are TRBV4-1 and TRBJ1-1, with a possible D match to TRBD1 (6 bases). CDR3 length: 15 amino acids. Trimming stripped 1 base from V and 2 bases from J, with 11 bases between. In germline, CDR1 is MGHRA, CDR2 YSYEKL.

In this sample, this clonotype turned up many times. The rearrangement joins TRBV5-6 to TRBJ2-7; TRBD1 agrees at 7 bases. CDR3 length: 15 residues. The J segment lost 2 bases and the V segment lost 4 bases, leaving 9 bases of the junction unmatched. In germline, CDR1 is SGHDT, CDR2 YYEEEE. CDR3 sequence (DNA): TGTGCCAGCAGCGCCGGGGACAGAAAAACCTACGAGCAGTACTTC. This sequence encodes CASSAGDRKTYEQYF. Full variable domain (missing parts from reference TRBV5-6 and TRBJ2-7): DAGVTQSPTHLIKTRGQQVTLRCSPKSGHDTVSWYQQALGQGPQFIFQYYEEEERQRGNFPDRFSGHQFPNYSSELNVNALLLGDSALYLCASSAGDRKTYEQYFGPGTRLTVT.

The chain combines TRBV14 with TRBJ1-1; a weak D match, TRBD1 (5 bases). This CDR3 contains 14 residues. The ends were cut back, 4 bases at V and 8 bases at J, with 17 bases in the middle. Germline loops: CDR1 SGHDN, CDR2 FVKESK. This CDR3 is CASSPILGGVEAFF. CDR3 nucleotides: TGTGCCAGCAGCCCAATCTTAGGAGGGGTAGAAGCTTTCTTT.

This clonotype was seen once. The chain combines TRBV6-6 with TRBJ2-4; 9 positions match TRBD1. Near its end, the DNA agrees better with TRBJ2-7, so the J call may be wrong. The germline CDR1 and CDR2 sequences are MNHNY and SVGAGI (reference sequence). The CDR3 is made up of 14 amino acids. Here the CDR3 DNA reads TGTGCCAGCAGTTCCGGGGACAGGGTCTACGAGCAGTACTTC. Amino acid sequence: CASSSGDRVYEQYF.